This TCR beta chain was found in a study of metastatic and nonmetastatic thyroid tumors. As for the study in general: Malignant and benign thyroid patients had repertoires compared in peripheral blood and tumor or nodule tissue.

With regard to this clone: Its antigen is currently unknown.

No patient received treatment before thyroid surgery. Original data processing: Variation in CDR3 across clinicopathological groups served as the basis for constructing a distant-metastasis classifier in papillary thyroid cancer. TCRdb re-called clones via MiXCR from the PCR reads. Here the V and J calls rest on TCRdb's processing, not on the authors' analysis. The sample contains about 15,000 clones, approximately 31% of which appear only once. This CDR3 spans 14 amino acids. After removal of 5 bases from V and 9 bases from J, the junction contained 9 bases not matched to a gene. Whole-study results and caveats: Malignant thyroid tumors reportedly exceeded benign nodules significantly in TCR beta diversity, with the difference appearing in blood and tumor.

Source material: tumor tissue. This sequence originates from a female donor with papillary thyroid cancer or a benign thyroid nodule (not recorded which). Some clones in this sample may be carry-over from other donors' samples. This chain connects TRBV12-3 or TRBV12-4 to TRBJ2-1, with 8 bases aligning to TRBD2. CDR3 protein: CASSMQGSGSEQFF. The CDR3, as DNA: TGTGCCAGCAGTATGCAGGGAAGCGGGAGTGAGCAGTTCTTC.